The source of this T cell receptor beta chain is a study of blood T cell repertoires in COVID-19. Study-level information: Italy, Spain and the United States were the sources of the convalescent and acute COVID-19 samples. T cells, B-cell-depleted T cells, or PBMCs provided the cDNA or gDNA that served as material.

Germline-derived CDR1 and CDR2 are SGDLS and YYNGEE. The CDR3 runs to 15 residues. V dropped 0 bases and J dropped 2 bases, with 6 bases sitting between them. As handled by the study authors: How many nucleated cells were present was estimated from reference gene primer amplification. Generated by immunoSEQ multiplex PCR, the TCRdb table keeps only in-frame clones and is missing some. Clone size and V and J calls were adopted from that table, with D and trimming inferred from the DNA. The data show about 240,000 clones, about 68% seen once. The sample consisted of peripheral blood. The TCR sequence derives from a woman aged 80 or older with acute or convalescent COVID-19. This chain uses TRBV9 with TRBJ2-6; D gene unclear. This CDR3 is CASSVGPAGANVLTF. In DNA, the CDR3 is TGTGCCAGCAGCGTAGGTCCTGCTGGGGCCAACGTCCTGACTTTC.